Below, one T cell receptor (beta chain) is given with its context. The data derive from a study of circulating and synovial CD4+ cells in juvenile arthritis. Profiled with immunoSEQ multiplex PCR; TCRdb holds only in-frame clones, not every one. The repertoire holds 30,000 to 40,000 clones, with roughly 95% as singletons. This CDR3 contains 16 residues. The V and J ends lost 2 bases and 6 bases, in that order; junction bases with no gene match: 10. CDR1 and CDR2 (germline): SGDLS, YYNGEE. The chain couples TRBV9 to TRBJ2-7; TRBD2 aligns across 11 bases. The sequenced sample was CD4+ T cells from blood. The TCR comes from a human donor with juvenile idiopathic arthritis. In DNA, the CDR3 is TGTGCCAGCAGCGTTAGCGGGGGGGCCGCAGAGGGCGAGCAGTACTTC. It specifies CASSVSGGAAEGEQYF.